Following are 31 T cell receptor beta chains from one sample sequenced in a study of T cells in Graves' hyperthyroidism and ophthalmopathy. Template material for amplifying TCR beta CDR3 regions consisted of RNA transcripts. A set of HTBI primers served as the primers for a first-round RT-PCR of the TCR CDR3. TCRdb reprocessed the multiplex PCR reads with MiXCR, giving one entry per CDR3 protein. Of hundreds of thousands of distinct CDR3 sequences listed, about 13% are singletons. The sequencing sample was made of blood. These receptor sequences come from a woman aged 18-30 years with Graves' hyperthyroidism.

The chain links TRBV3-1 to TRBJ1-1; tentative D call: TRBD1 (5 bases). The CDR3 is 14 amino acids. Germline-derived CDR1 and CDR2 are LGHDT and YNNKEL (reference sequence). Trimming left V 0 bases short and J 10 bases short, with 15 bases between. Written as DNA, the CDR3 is TGTGCCAGCAGCCAAGATGTGGCAGGGAGGAGAGCTTTCTTT. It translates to CASSQDVAGRRAFF.

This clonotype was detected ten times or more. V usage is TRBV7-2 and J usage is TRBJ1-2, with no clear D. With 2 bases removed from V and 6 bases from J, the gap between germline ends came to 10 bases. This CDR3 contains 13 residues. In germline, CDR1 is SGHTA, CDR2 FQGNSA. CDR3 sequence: CASSLPVIDGYTF. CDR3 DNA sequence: TGTGCCAGCAGCTTACCAGTGATTGATGGCTACACCTTC.

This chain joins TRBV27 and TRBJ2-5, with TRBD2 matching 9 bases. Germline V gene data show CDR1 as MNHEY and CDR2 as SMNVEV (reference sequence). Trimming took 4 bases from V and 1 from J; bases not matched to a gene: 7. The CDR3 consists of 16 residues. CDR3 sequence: CASSSLAGAPQETQYF. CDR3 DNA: TGTGCCAGCAGTTCCTTAGCGGGGGCCCCCCAAGAGACCCAGTACTTC.

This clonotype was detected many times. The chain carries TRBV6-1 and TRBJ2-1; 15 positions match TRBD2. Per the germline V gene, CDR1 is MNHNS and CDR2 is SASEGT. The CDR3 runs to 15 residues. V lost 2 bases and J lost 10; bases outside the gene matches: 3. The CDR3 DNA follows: TGTGCCAGCAGTGAAACCGGGACTAGCGGGGGGGAGCAGTTCTTC. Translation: CASSETGTSGGEQFF.

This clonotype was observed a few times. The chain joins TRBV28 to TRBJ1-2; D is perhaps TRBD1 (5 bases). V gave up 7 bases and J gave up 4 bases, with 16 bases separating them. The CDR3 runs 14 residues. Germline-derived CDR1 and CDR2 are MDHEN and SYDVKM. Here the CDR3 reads CASTSGGGGYGYTF. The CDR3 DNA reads TGTGCCAGCACCTCGGGGGGGGGAGGCTATGGCTACACCTTC.

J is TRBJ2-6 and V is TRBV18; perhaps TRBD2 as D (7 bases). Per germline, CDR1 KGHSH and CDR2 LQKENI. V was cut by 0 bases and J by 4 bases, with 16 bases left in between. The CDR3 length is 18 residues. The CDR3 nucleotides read TGTGCCAGCTCACCACCGACCGGGGGGCGCACCGGGGCCAACGTCCTGACTTTC. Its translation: CASSPPTGGRTGANVLTF.

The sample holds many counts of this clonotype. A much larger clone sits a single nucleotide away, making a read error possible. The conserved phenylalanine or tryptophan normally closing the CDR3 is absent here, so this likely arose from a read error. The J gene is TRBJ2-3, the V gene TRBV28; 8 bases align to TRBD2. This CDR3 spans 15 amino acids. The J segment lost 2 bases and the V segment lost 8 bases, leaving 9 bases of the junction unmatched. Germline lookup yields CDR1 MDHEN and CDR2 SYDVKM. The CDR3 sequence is CASCGGGRPTDTQYL. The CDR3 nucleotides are TGTGCCAGCTGTGGCGGGGGGCGACCCACAGATACGCAGTATCTT.

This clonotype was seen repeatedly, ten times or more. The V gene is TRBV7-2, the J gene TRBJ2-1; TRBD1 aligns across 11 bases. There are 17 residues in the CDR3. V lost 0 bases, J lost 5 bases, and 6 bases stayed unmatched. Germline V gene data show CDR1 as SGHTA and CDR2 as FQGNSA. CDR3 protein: CASSLAGTGGVNNEQFF. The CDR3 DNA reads TGTGCCAGCAGCTTAGCGGGGACAGGGGGGGTAAACAATGAGCAGTTCTTC.

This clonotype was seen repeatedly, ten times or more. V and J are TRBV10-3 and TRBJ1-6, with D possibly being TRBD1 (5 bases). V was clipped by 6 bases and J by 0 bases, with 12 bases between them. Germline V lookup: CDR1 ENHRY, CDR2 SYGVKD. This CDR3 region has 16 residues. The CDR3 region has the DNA TGTGCCATCAGCGGGGCCTTTAGCTCCTATAATTCACCCCTCCACTTT. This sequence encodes CAISGAFSSYNSPLHF.

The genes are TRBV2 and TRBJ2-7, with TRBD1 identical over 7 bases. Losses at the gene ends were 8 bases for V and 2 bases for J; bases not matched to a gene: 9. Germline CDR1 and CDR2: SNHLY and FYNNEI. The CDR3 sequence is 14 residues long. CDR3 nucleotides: TGTGCCAGCGGTTTTACAGGGGCGGCCTACGAGCAGTACTTC. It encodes CASGFTGAAYEQYF.

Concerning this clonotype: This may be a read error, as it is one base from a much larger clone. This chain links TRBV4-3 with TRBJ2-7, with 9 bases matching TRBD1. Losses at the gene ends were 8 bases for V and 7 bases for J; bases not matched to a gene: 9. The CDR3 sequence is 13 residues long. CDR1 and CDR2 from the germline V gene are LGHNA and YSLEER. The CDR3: CASRDRDRDEQYF. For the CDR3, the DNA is TGCGCCAGCCGCGACCGGGACAGGGATGAGCAGTACTTC.

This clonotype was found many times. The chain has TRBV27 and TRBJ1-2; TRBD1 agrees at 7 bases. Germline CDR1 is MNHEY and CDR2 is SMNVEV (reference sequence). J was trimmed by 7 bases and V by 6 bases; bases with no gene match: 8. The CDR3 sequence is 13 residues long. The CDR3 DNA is TGTGCCAGCAGGGGACAGCCCGCAGGTGGCTACACCTTC. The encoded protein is CASRGQPAGGYTF.

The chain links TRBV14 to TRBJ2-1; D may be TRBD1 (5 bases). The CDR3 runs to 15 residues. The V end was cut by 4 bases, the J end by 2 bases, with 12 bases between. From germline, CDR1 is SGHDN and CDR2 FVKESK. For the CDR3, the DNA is TGTGCCAGCAGCCCCAGGGTCCTCCCCTACAATGAGCAGTTCTTC. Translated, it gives CASSPRVLPYNEQFF.

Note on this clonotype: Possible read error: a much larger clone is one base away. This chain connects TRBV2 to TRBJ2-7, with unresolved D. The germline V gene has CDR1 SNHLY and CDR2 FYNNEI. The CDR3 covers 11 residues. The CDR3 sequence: CACSSLSEQYF. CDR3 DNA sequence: TGTGCCTGCAGCTCCCTTTCCGAGCAGTACTTC.

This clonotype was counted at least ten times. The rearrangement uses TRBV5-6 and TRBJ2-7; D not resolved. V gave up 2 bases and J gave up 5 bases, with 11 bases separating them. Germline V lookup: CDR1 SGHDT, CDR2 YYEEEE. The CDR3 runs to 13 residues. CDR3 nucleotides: TGTGCCAGCAGCTTTGCAGGTACCAACGAGCAGTACTTC. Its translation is CASSFAGTNEQYF.

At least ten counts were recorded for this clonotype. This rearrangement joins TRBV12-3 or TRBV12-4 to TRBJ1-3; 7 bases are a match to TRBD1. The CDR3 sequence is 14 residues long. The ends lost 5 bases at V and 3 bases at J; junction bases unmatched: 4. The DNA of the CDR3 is TGTGCCAGCAGTCTCGACAGGGATGGAAACACCATATATTTT. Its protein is CASSLDRDGNTIYF.

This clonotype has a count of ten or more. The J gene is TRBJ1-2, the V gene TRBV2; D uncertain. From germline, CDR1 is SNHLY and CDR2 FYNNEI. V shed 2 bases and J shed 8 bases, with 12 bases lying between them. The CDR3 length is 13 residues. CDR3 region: CASSEWAAGGYTF. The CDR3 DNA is TGTGCCAGCAGTGAATGGGCGGCGGGCGGCTACACCTTC. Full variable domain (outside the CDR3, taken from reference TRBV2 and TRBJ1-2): EPEVTQTPSHQVTQMGQEVILRCVPISNHLYFYWYRQILGQKVEFLVSFYNNEISEKSEIFDDQFSVERPDGSNFTLKIRSTKLEDSAMYFCASSEWAAGGYTFGSGTRLTVV.

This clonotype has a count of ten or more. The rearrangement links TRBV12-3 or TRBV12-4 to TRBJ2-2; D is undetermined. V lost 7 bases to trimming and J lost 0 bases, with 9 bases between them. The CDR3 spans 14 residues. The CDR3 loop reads CASNRAPNTGELFF. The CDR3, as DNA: TGTGCCAGCAACCGGGCCCCGAACACCGGGGAGCTGTTTTTT.

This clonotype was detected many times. The DNA of the CDR3 is TGTGCCAGCAGCAAACGCCTCGGCAATCAGCCCCAGCATTTT. It codes for CASSKRLGNQPQHF. The chain uses TRBV28 and TRBJ1-5; D is unresolved. Germline CDR1 reads MDHEN; CDR2 reads SYDVKM. This CDR3 comprises 14 residues. Trimming pared 6 bases from V and 2 bases from J, leaving 11 bases between.

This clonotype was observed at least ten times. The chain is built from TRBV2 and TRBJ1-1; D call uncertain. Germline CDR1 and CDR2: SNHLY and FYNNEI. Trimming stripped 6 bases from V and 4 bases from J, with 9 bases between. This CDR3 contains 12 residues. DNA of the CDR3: TGTGCCAGCAGGGCGAGTCGCACTGAAGCTTTCTTT. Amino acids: CASRASRTEAFF. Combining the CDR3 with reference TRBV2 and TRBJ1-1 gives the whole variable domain EPEVTQTPSHQVTQMGQEVILRCVPISNHLYFYWYRQILGQKVEFLVSFYNNEISEKSEIFDDQFSVERPDGSNFTLKIRSTKLEDSAMYFCASRASRTEAFFGQGTRLTVV.

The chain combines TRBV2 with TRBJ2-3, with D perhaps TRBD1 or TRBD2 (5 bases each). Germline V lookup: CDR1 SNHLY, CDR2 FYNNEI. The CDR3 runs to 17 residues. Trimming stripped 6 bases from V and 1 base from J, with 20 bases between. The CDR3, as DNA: TGTGCCAGCAGGGGCCAGACGGGACGCCCCCGCACAGATACGCAGTATTTT. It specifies CASRGQTGRPRTDTQYF.

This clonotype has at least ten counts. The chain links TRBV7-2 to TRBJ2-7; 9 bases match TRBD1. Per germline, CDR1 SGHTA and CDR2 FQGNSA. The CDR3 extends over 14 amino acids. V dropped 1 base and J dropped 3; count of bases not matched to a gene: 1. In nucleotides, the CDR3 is TGTGCCAGCAGCTTAGTGGGACAGGGCTACGAGCAGTACTTC. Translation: CASSLVGQGYEQYF.

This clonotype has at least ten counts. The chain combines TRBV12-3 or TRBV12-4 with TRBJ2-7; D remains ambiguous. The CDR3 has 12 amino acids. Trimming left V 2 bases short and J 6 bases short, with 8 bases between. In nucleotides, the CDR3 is TGTGCCAGCAGTTTACTGGGTGCCGAGCAGTACTTC. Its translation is CASSLLGAEQYF.

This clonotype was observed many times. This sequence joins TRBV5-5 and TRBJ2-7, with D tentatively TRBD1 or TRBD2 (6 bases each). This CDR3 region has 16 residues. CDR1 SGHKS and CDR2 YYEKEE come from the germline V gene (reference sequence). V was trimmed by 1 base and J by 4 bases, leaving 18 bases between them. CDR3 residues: CASSLTSGAKTYEQYF. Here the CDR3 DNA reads TGTGCCAGCAGCTTGACCTCGGGGGCGAAAACGTACGAGCAGTACTTC. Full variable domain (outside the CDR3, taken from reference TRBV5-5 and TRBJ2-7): DAGVTQSPTHLIKTRGQQVTLRCSPISGHKSVSWYQQVLGQGPQFIFQYYEKEERGRGNFPDRFSARQFPNYSSELNVNALLLGDSALYLCASSLTSGAKTYEQYFGPGTRLTVT.

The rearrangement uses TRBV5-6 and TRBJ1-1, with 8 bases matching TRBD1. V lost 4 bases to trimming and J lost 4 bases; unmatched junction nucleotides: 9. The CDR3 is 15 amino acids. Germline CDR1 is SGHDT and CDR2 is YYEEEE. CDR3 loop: CASSPRTGHGTEAFF. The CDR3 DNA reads TGTGCCAGCAGCCCACGGACAGGGCATGGCACTGAAGCTTTCTTT.

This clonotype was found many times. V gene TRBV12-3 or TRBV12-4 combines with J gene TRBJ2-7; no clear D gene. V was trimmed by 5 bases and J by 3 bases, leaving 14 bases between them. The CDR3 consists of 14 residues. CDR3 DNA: TGTGCCAGCAGTACCTTGGCTGGCGTCTACGAGCAGTACTTC. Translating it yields CASSTLAGVYEQYF.

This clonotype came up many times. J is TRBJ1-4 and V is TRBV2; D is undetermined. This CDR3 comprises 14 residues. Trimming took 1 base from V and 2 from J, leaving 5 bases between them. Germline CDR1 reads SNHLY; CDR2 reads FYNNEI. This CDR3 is CASSEGDTNEKLFF. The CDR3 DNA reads TGTGCCAGCAGTGAAGGTGACACTAATGAAAAACTGTTTTTT.

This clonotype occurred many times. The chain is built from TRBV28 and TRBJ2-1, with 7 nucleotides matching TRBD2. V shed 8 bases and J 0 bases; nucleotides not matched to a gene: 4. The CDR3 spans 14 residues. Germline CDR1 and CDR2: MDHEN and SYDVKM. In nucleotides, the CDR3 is TGTGCCAGCTTCGGGGGGAGCTCCTACAATGAGCAGTTCTTC. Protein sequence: CASFGGSSYNEQFF.

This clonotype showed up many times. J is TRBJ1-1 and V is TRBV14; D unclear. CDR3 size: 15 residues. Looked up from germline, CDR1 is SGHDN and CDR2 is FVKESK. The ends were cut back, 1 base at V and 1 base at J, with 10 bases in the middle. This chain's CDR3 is CASSQVVFPNTEAFF. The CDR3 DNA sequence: TGTGCCAGCAGCCAAGTTGTTTTCCCGAACACTGAAGCTTTCTTT.

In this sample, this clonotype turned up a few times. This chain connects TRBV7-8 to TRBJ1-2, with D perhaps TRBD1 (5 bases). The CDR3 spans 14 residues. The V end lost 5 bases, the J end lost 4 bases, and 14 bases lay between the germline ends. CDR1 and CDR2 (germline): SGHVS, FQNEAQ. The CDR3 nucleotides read TGTGCCAGCAGCCCGCCGGGGGGTCCCTATGGCTACACCTTC. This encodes CASSPPGGPYGYTF. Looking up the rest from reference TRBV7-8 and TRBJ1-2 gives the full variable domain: GAGVSQSPRYKVAKRGQDVALRCDPISGHVSLFWYQQALGQGPEFLTYFQNEAQLDKSGLPSDRFFAERPEGSVSTLKIQRTQQEDSAVYLCASSPPGGPYGYTFGSGTRLTVV.

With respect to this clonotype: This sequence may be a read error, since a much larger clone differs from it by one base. CDR3 coding DNA: TGTACCAGCAGTTTAAGTCAGCCCTACGAGCAGTACTTC. Amino acid sequence: CTSSLSQPYEQYF. The chain couples TRBV27 to TRBJ2-7; unclear D gene. Germline V CDR1 and CDR2: MNHEY, SMNVEV (reference sequence). The CDR3 covers 13 residues.